The present T cell receptor (beta chain) was sequenced within a study of T cell changes during pregnancy in multiple sclerosis. Libraries were prepared by immunoSEQ multiplex PCR; TCRdb keeps only in-frame clonotypes and omits some of them. The data hold over 45,000 clones, with over 85% observed a single time. Per the germline V gene, CDR1 is SQVTM and CDR2 is ANQGSEA. This CDR3 region has 16 residues. V was pared by 6 bases and J by 3 bases, with 11 bases of the junction left unmatched. This TCR was sampled from a female donor with multiple sclerosis, enrolled in a pregnancy study. V and J are TRBV29-1 and TRBJ2-3, with 11 bases aligning to TRBD1. The material sequenced was peripheral blood, taken in the first trimester of pregnancy. The CDR3 region has the DNA TGCAGCGTGCAAATCACCGGGACAGGGGGGACAGATACGCAGTATTTT. It is translated as CSVQITGTGGTDTQYF.